Below are 29 T cell receptor beta chains sequenced from a single sample in a study of identical twins. Using its own MiXCR run on the 5' RACE reads, TCRdb lists one record per CDR3 protein. The sample records 1.5 million to 2 million distinct CDR3 sequences, less than 35% being singletons. Sample: cord blood. These receptors originate from a newborn girl in good health.

The J gene is TRBJ2-3, the V gene TRBV2, with D uncertain. The V gene's germline CDR1 is SNHLY and CDR2 FYNNEI. The CDR3 has 13 residues. Trimming removed 2 bases from V and 6 bases from J, with 9 bases in between. The CDR3 coding sequence is TGTGCCAGCAGTGAAACGTTGGCCGATACGCAGTATTTT. Translated: CASSETLADTQYF. Supplemented by reference TRBV2 and TRBJ2-3, the full variable domain reads EPEVTQTPSHQVTQMGQEVILRCVPISNHLYFYWYRQILGQKVEFLVSFYNNEISEKSEIFDDQFSVERPDGSNFTLKIRSTKLEDSAMYFCASSETLADTQYFGPGTRLTVL.

In the case of this clonotype: One junction end does not reproduce the germline sequence, and a read error may be involved. The chain couples TRBV11-2 to TRBJ2-5; 7 positions agree with TRBD2. The length of the CDR3 is 15 residues. Germline V gives CDR1 SGHAT, CDR2 FQNNGV. The CDR3 DNA sequence: TGTGCCAGCAACTTATGGCTAGCGGCGTACAATGAGCAGTACTTC. Protein product: CASNLWLAAYNEQYF.

This clonotype was counted at least ten times. The chain joins TRBV28 to TRBJ2-3, with D maybe TRBD2 (6 bases). Trimming stripped 7 bases from V and 5 bases from J, with 10 bases between. CDR1 is MDHEN and CDR2 is SYDVKM in the germline V gene. This CDR3 has 12 residues. The DNA for the CDR3 is TGTGCCAGCACCTCCGGGGGAGATACGCAGTATTTT. Amino acids: CASTSGGDTQYF.

The chain uses TRBV10-2 and TRBJ2-3; the match to TRBD2 covers 7 bases. The junction had 5 bases not matched to a gene; V was cut back by 2 bases and J by 3 bases. Germline V gene data show CDR1 as WSHSY and CDR2 as SAAADI. This CDR3 region has 15 residues. The CDR3 sequence: CASSERLAVTDTQYF. CDR3 nucleotide sequence: TGCGCCAGCAGTGAGCGGCTAGCGGTAACAGATACGCAGTATTTT.

V is TRBV11-3 and J is TRBJ2-1; the D gene is possibly TRBD1 (5 bases). V lost 3 bases to trimming and J lost 5 bases, with 14 bases between them. The V gene's germline CDR1 is SGHNT and CDR2 YENEEA. The CDR3 runs to 15 residues. CDR3 protein: CASSFILTVDNEQFF. The CDR3 DNA reads as TGTGCCAGCAGCTTTATTTTGACAGTGGACAATGAGCAGTTCTTC.

The table lists this clonotype with a few counts. CDR3 DNA: TGTGCCACCAGCAGAGATCGTACATCCTTGAACACTGAAGCTTTCTTT. It specifies CATSRDRTSLNTEAFF. The chain is built from TRBV15 and TRBJ1-1; D unclear. V dropped 0 bases and J dropped 0 bases, with 11 bases sitting between them. From germline, CDR1 is LNHNV and CDR2 YYDKDF (reference sequence). The CDR3 totals 16 residues.

This clonotype was seen a handful of times. The chain links TRBV3-1 to TRBJ2-4; D is unclear. CDR3 length equals 13 residues. V was shortened by 0 bases and J by 6 bases, with 6 bases between the two germline ends. The germline V gene has CDR1 LGHDT and CDR2 YNNKEL (reference sequence). CDR3 amino acids: CASSQDNINIQYF. The CDR3 bases are TGTGCCAGCAGCCAAGATAACATAAACATTCAGTACTTC. The complete variable domain, with remaining parts taken from reference TRBV3-1 and TRBJ2-4, reads DTAVSQTPKYLVTQMGNDKSIKCEQNLGHDTMYWYKQDSKKFLKIMFSYNNKELIINETVPNRFSPKSPDKAHLNLHINSLELGDSAVYFCASSQDNINIQYFGAGTRLSVL.

This clonotype was recorded a few times. V gene TRBV7-9 combines with J gene TRBJ2-2, with a possible D match to TRBD2 (5 bases). There are 12 residues in the CDR3. Trimming stripped 5 bases from V and 9 bases from J, with 10 bases between. Germline CDR1 reads SEHNR; CDR2 reads FQNEAQ (reference sequence). Here the CDR3 reads CASSRGPWELFF. CDR3 nucleotides: TGTGCCAGCAGCCGGGGTCCCTGGGAGCTGTTTTTT.

This clonotype has more than one count but fewer than ten. V usage is TRBV7-9 and J usage is TRBJ2-1, with 8 bases aligning to TRBD2. CDR3 size: 14 residues. J was trimmed by 2 bases and V by 11 bases; bases with no gene match: 8. Germline-derived CDR1 and CDR2 are SEHNR and FQNEAQ (reference sequence). CDR3 loop: CAGRTSNTYNEQFF. CDR3 nucleotide sequence: TGTGCCGGTCGGACTAGCAACACCTACAATGAGCAGTTCTTC.

This clonotype has a handful of counts. The rearrangement joins TRBV10-3 to TRBJ2-3; 9 nucleotides agree with TRBD1. The CDR3 spans 14 residues. CDR1 and CDR2 (germline): ENHRY, SYGVKD. J lost 3 bases, V lost 6 bases, and 4 bases had no gene match. Here the CDR3 reads CAIRQGAMTDTQYF. CDR3 coding DNA: TGTGCCATCAGACAGGGGGCGATGACAGATACGCAGTATTTT.

Only a few counts were recorded for this clonotype. The CDR3 nucleotides are TGTGCCAGCAGCCTCCACCGGTATAACCGCTATGGCTACACCTTC. Its translation: CASSLHRYNRYGYTF. J is TRBJ1-2 and V is TRBV12-3 or TRBV12-4, with D hard to call. The germline V and J ends were trimmed by 6 bases and 4 bases, with 18 bases remaining between them. CDR3 length: 15 residues.

This chain links TRBV28 with TRBJ2-7, with TRBD1 identical over 11 bases. The CDR3 runs 15 residues. Unmatched junction bases numbered 4, after V lost 4 bases and J lost 2 bases. Germline loops: CDR1 MDHEN, CDR2 SYDVKM. For the CDR3, the DNA is TGTGCCAGCAGTTCTCTGGACAGGGGGCCCTACGAGCAGTACTTC. Translating it yields CASSSLDRGPYEQYF.

The chain employs TRBV4-1 and TRBJ1-1, with 7 bases identical to TRBD1. Trimming took 0 bases from V and 1 from J; bases not matched to a gene: 14. Germline V gives CDR1 MGHRA, CDR2 YSYEKL. The CDR3 contains 19 residues. CDR3 in DNA: TGCGCCAGCAGCCAAGATCTCTTTCCCGTGTGGACAGGGAACACTGAAGCTTTCTTT. Translated, it gives CASSQDLFPVWTGNTEAFF.

As concerns this clonotype: Just one base apart from a much larger clone, this may be a read error. This chain joins TRBV28 and TRBJ2-7; D gene ambiguous. The germline gives CDR1 MDHEN, CDR2 SYDVKM. V lost 4 bases to trimming and J lost 7 bases, with 23 bases between them. CDR3 length: 16 residues. CDR3 nucleotides: TGTGCCAGCAGTTCCCATGGCGGCGGCTCCTACAATGAGCAGTACTTC. The encoded protein is CASSSHGGGSYNEQYF.

This clonotype was observed a few times. The chain couples TRBV6-1 to TRBJ1-5, with D possibly being TRBD1 (6 bases). This CDR3 has 14 amino acids. Between the trimmed V and J ends, which lost 4 bases and 3 bases, there was a span of 10 bases. Germline-derived CDR1 and CDR2 are MNHNS and SASEGT. CDR3 bases: TGTGCCAGCAGTGGACAGGACCCCAATCAGCCCCAGCATTTT. Amino acid sequence: CASSGQDPNQPQHF.

This clonotype turned up a few times. V usage is TRBV18 and J usage is TRBJ2-1; tentatively, D is TRBD2 (6 bases). The CDR3 totals 13 residues. Germline CDR1 and CDR2: KGHSH and LQKENI. V dropped 0 bases and J dropped 8 bases, with 8 bases sitting between them. CDR3 DNA: TGTGCCAGCTCACCACCGGGCGGGGATGAGCAGTTCTTC. Its protein product is CASSPPGGDEQFF. The variable domain in full, completed from reference TRBV18 and TRBJ2-1, reads NAGVMQNPRHLVRRRGQEARLRCSPMKGHSHVYWYRQLPEEGLKFMVYLQKENIIDESGMPKERFSAEFPKEGPSILRIQQVVRGDSAAYFCASSPPGGDEQFFGPGTRLTVL.

This clonotype appeared once. V usage is TRBV9 and J usage is TRBJ2-1, with D possibly matching TRBD2 (6 bases). CDR1 is SGDLS and CDR2 is YYNGEE in the germline V gene. V lost 0 bases to trimming and J lost 13 bases, with 17 bases between them. The CDR3 contains 14 residues. The CDR3 is CASSVGASEKTQFF. CDR3 DNA sequence: TGTGCCAGCAGCGTAGGAGCTAGCGAGAAGACCCAGTTCTTC.

The chain combines TRBV10-3 with TRBJ2-3; TRBD2 agrees at 13 bases. CDR1 is ENHRY, CDR2 SYGVKD, per germline. The CDR3 runs to 19 residues. The junction had 18 bases not matched to a gene; V was cut back by 7 bases and J by 5 bases. The CDR3 DNA reads TGTGCCATCATGTCGGGGGCAATACTAGCGGGGGGGCGTGGAGATACGCAGTATTTT. It yields the protein CAIMSGAILAGGRGDTQYF.

This clonotype turned up a few times. V is TRBV20-1 and J is TRBJ2-7; D is uncertain. Trimming took 6 bases from V and 2 from J, leaving 14 bases between them. Looked up from germline, CDR1 is DFQATT and CDR2 is SNEGSKA (reference sequence). This CDR3 region has 13 residues. CDR3 coding DNA: TGCAGTGCCCCCCTGACGGCGGCCTACGAGCAGTACTTC. This codes for CSAPLTAAYEQYF.

Worth noting for this clonotype: A much more abundant neighbour one base away suggests this may be a read error. The chain recombines TRBV28 with TRBJ2-1; TRBD2 aligns across 10 bases. V gave up 10 bases and J gave up 6 bases; unmatched junction bases: 9. CDR1 and CDR2 (germline): MDHEN, SYDVKM. CDR3 length: 14 amino acids. This CDR3 reads CATLAGGYCNEQFF. In DNA, the CDR3 is TGTGCCACCTTAGCGGGAGGCTACTGCAATGAGCAGTTCTTC.

V is TRBV20-1 and J is TRBJ2-4; the match to TRBD1 covers 10 bases. CDR3 size: 14 residues. The germline gives CDR1 DFQATT, CDR2 SNEGSKA (reference sequence). V shed 3 bases and J 8 bases; nucleotides not matched to a gene: 7. The CDR3 reads CSARTGGRGDIQYF. The CDR3 bases are TGCAGTGCTAGGACAGGGGGCCGGGGGGACATTCAGTACTTC.

This clonotype appeared a few times. The chain has TRBV5-1 and TRBJ1-2; D is unresolved. CDR3 length: 15 residues. Germline V gene lookup returns CDR1 SGHRS and CDR2 YFSETQ. V lost 0 bases and J lost 8, with 17 bases in between. The CDR3 loop reads CASSLAQSRVGGYTF. CDR3 coding DNA: TGCGCCAGCAGCTTGGCCCAGTCACGGGTCGGAGGCTACACCTTC.

This clonotype was detected a few times. The rearrangement links TRBV12-3 or TRBV12-4 to TRBJ2-3; possibly TRBD2 for D (5 bases). V was clipped by 3 bases and J by 4 bases, with 11 bases between them. This CDR3 contains 14 residues. The chain's CDR3 is CASSFNVAPDTQYF. DNA for the CDR3: TGTGCCAGCAGTTTTAACGTAGCGCCAGATACGCAGTATTTT.

This clonotype appeared a single time. V gene TRBV3-1 combines with J gene TRBJ2-7; 7 bases are shared with TRBD2. V was pared by 1 base and J by 7 bases, with 7 bases of the junction left unmatched. Germline V gives CDR1 LGHDT, CDR2 YNNKEL (reference sequence). The CDR3 covers 14 residues. The CDR3 sequence: CASSQVSLAREQYF. The CDR3 DNA reads TGTGCCAGCAGCCAAGTCTCACTAGCGCGGGAGCAGTACTTC.

A few counts support this clonotype. The V call is TRBV3-1, the J call TRBJ2-1; 14 nucleotides match TRBD2. The CDR3 totals 16 residues. With V trimmed by 4 bases and J by 7 bases, 6 bases remained unmatched. Per the germline V gene, CDR1 is LGHDT and CDR2 is YNNKEL (reference sequence). CDR3 amino acids: CASSPSGTSGRNEQFF. The CDR3 coding sequence is TGTGCCAGCAGCCCGTCCGGGACTAGCGGGAGAAATGAGCAGTTCTTC.

The chain uses TRBV20-1 and TRBJ2-1; 8 bases line up with TRBD2. The CDR3 runs to 16 residues. Per germline, CDR1 DFQATT and CDR2 SNEGSKA (reference sequence). V shed 0 bases, J shed 0 bases, and the junction held 4 bases outside the gene matches. CDR3 sequence reads: CSARDPLAASYNEQFF. As DNA, the CDR3 is TGCAGTGCTAGAGATCCACTAGCGGCCTCCTACAATGAGCAGTTCTTC.

This chain connects TRBV11-2 to TRBJ2-1; D assignment may be TRBD1 or TRBD2 (5 bases each). This CDR3 contains 15 residues. Per the germline V gene, CDR1 is SGHAT and CDR2 is FQNNGV. Trimming pared 3 bases from V and 4 bases from J, leaving 13 bases between. In nucleotides, the CDR3 is TGTGCCAGCAGCTTGTGGGACGCCGGGTACAATGAGCAGTTCTTC. Translated: CASSLWDAGYNEQFF.

V gene TRBV9 combines with J gene TRBJ2-6, with D perhaps given as TRBD1 or TRBD2 (6 bases each). Trimming removed 2 bases from V and 0 bases from J, with 12 bases in between. The CDR3 length is 17 residues. The germline gives CDR1 SGDLS, CDR2 YYNGEE. The CDR3: CASSVNGGSSGANVLTF. Written as DNA, the CDR3 is TGTGCCAGCAGCGTTAACGGGGGCTCCTCTGGGGCCAACGTCCTGACTTTC.

The J gene is TRBJ2-5, the V gene TRBV20-1; tentative D call: TRBD2 (5 bases). Germline V gene sequence: CDR1 DFQATT, CDR2 SNEGSKA (reference sequence). The CDR3 runs 12 residues. The V end was cut by 5 bases, the J end by 11 bases, with 18 bases between. CDR3 bases: TGCAGTGCTGTGCCGGTCGGGATTGAACAGTACTTC. It codes for CSAVPVGIEQYF.